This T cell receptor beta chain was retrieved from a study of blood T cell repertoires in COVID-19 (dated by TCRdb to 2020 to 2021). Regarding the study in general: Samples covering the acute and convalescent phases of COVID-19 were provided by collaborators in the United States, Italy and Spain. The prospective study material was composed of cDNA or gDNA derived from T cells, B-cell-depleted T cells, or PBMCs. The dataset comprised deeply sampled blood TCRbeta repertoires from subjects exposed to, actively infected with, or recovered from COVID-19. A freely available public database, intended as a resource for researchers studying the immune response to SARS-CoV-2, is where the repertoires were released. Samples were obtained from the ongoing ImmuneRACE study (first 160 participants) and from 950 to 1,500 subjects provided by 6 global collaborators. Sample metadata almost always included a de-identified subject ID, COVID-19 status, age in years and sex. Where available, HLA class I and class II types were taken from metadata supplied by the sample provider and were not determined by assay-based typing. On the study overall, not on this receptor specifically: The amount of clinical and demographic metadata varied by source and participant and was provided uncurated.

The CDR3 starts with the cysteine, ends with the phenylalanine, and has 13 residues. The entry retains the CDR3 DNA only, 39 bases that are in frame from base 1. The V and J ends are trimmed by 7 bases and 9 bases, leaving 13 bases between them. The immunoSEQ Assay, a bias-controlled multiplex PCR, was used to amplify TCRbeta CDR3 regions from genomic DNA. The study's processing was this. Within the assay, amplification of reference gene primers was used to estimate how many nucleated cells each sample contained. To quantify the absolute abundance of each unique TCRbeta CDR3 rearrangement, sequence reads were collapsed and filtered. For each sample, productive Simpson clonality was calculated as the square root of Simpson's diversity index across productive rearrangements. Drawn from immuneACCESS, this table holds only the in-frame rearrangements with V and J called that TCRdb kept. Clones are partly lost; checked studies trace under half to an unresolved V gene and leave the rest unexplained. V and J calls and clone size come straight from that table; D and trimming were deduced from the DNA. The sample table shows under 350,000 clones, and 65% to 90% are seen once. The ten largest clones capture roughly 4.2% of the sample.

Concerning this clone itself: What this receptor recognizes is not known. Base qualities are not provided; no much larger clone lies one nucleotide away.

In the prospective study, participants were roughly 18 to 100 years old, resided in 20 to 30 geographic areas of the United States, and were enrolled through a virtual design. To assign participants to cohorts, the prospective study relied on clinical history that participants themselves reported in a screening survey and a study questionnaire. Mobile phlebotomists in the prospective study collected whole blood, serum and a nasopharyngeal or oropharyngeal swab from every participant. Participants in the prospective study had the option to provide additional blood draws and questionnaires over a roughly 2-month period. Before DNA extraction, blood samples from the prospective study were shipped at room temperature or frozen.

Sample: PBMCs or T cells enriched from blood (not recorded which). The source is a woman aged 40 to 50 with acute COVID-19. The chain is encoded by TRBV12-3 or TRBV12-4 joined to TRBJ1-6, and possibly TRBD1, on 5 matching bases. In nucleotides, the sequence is TGTGCCAGCACGAGTCAGGGCGGTTCACCCCTCCACTTT. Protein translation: CASTSQGGSPLHF.